These 5 T cell receptor beta chains share one sample of origin, sequenced in a study of identical twins. One entry per CDR3 protein, called by TCRdb with MiXCR from the 5' RACE reads. The sample contains a few hundred thousand distinct CDR3 sequences, roughly 9% of which appear only once. Source material: naive T cells sorted from blood. These receptor sequences come from a woman in her forties or fifties in good health.

This clonotype was detected only a few times. The V call is TRBV20-1, the J call TRBJ1-1; D is ambiguous. Per germline, CDR1 DFQATT and CDR2 SNEGSKA (reference sequence). V was clipped by 5 bases and J by 1 base, with 23 bases between them. The CDR3 runs to 17 residues. The CDR3 nucleotides are TGCAGTGCTCCGAGGGCGGGTTCCGGTCGGGCGAACACTGAAGCTTTCTTT. It is translated as CSAPRAGSGRANTEAFF.

This clonotype turned up a few times. CDR3 loop: CASSRGTAYNEQFF. The CDR3 DNA is TGTGCCAGCAGCCGCGGCACTGCCTACAATGAGCAGTTCTTC. This chain links TRBV7-2 with TRBJ2-1; D unclear. The CDR3 is 14 residues long. Germline V lookup: CDR1 SGHTA, CDR2 FQGNSA. V shed 5 bases and J shed 2 bases, with 10 bases lying between them.

This clonotype was detected ten times or more. J is TRBJ2-1 and V is TRBV12-3 or TRBV12-4; 7 bases are shared with TRBD1. With V trimmed by 2 bases and J by 14 bases, 9 bases remained unmatched. The CDR3 loop spans 13 amino acids. The CDR3 bases are TGTGCCAGCAGTTTAAGAACAGGGGACATAAAGTTCTTC. Its translation is CASSLRTGDIKFF.

The chain recombines TRBV12-3 or TRBV12-4 with TRBJ2-1; TRBD1 is a possible D gene (6 bases). Trimming pared 5 bases from V and 9 bases from J, leaving 14 bases between. This CDR3 is 13 amino acids long. This chain's CDR3 is CASSPASRGEQFF. The CDR3 DNA is TGTGCCAGCAGTCCTGCTAGCAGGGGTGAGCAGTTCTTC.

This clonotype was counted between two and nine times. The rearrangement links TRBV3-1 to TRBJ2-2; D perhaps matches TRBD1 (6 bases). There are 15 residues in the CDR3. Germline CDR1 reads LGHDT; CDR2 reads YNNKEL (reference sequence). Trimming left V 1 base short and J 7 bases short, with 13 bases between. The CDR3 protein is CASSQGRQALGELFF. The DNA for the CDR3 is TGTGCCAGCAGCCAAGGCCGACAGGCCCTCGGGGAGCTGTTTTTT.